This T cell receptor beta chain was sequenced during a study of T cell responses to AZD1222 COVID-19 vaccine. General study findings and limits: CD4 TCRs covered the whole spike, strongest at regions 160-218 and 743-854. Of the AZD1222 recipients, only 5 or 6 were seropositive at baseline. Increases in Spike-specific TCR breadth and depth were seen after two AZD1222 doses. Most donors were white British and more were female, and clonal diversity was possibly underestimated.

Sequenced by immunoSEQ multiplex PCR; TCRdb stores in-frame clones only, minus some. The data hold 96,000 or so clones, with around 89% observed a single time. Turning to this clone: Its antigen is undetermined.

The V and J ends lost 2 bases and 0 bases, in that order; junction bases with no gene match: 2. CDR1 and CDR2 (germline): LGHDT, YNNKEL (reference sequence). CDR3 size: 15 residues. This chain uses TRBV3-1 (or the pseudogene TRBV3-2) with TRBJ2-3, with 7 nucleotides matching TRBD1. The sequences come from peripheral blood, collected on day 0 of AZD1222 vaccination. The receptor was derived from an adult in good health. CDR3: CASSQWDRSTDTQYF. The CDR3 DNA sequence: TGTGCCAGCAGCCAATGGGACAGAAGCACAGATACGCAGTATTTT.